Described below is a single T cell receptor (beta chain) sequence and its context. This sample is part of a study of blood T cell repertoires in COVID-19. Profiling relied on immunoSEQ multiplex PCR, and the TCRdb table lists in-frame clones only, not all of them. The sample carries some 29,000 clones, about nine tenths recorded once. The source of this sequence is a human donor in a cohort sampled during active COVID-19. What was sequenced was peripheral blood.

The CDR3 sequence: CASSADLGGYEQYF. Here the CDR3 DNA reads TGTGCCAGCAGCGCCGATCTGGGGGGCTACGAGCAGTACTTC. The genes are TRBV6-2 or TRBV6-3 and TRBJ2-7; D perhaps matches TRBD2 (6 bases). Germline CDR1 and CDR2: MNHEY and SVGEGT. The CDR3 has 14 residues. Trimming left V 6 bases short and J 3 bases short, with 15 bases between.